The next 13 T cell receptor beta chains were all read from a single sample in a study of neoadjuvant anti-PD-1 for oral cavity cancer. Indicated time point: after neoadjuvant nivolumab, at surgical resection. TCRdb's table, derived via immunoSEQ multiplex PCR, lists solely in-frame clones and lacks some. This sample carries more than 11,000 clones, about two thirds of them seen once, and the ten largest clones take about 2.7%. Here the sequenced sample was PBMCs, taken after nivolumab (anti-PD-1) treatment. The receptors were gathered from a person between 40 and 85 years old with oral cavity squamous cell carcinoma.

CDR3: CASSVEEDQETQYF. In DNA, the CDR3 is TGTGCCAGCAGCGTAGAGGAGGACCAAGAGACCCAGTACTTC. The chain joins TRBV7-8 to TRBJ2-5; D may be TRBD2 (5 bases). There are 14 residues in the CDR3. Germline CDR1 SGHVS, CDR2 FQNEAQ. V lost 5 bases to trimming and J lost 0 bases, with 10 bases between them.

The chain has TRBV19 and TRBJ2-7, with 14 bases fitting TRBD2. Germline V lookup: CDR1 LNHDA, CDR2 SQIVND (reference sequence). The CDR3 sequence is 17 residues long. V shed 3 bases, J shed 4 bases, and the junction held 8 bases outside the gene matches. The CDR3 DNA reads TGTGCCAGTAGTATCAACGGACTAGCGGGAGGAATTTACGAGCAGTACTTC. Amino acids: CASSINGLAGGIYEQYF.

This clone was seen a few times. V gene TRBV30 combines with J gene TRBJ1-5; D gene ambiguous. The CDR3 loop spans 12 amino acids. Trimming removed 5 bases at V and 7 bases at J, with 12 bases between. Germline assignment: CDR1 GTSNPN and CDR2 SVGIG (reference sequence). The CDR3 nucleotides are TGTGCCTGGGAAATTAGTGGGCAGCCCCAGCATTTT. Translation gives CAWEISGQPQHF.

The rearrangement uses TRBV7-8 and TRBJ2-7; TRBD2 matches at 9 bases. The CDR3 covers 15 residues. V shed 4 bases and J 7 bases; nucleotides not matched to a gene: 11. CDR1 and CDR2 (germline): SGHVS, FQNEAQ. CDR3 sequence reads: CASSSLAGAAGEQYF. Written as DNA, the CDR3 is TGTGCCAGCAGCTCCTTAGCGGGAGCTGCGGGAGAGCAGTACTTC.

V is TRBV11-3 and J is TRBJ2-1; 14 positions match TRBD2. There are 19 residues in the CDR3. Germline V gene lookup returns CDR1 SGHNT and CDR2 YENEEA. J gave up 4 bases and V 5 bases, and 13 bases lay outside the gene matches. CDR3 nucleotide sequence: TGTGCCAGCAGCGCTCAGATCGGCGGGACTAGCGGGAGTTACAATGAGCAGTTCTTC. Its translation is CASSAQIGGTSGSYNEQFF.

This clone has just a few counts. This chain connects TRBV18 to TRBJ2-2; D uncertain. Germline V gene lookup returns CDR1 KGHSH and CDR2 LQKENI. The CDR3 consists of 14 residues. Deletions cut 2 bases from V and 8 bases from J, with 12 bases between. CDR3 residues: CASSPTFSSGELFF. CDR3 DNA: TGTGCCAGCTCACCAACTTTTTCCTCGGGGGAGCTGTTTTTT.

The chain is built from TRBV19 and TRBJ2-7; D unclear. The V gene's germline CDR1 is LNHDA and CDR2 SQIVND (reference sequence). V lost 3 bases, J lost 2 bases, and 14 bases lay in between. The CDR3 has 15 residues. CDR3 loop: CASSIAAGVTYEQYF. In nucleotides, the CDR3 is TGTGCCAGTAGTATCGCGGCAGGTGTCACCTACGAGCAGTACTTC.

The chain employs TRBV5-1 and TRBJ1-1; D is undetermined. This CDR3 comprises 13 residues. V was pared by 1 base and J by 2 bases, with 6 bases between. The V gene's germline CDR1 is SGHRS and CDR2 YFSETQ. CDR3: CASSLQYNTEAFF. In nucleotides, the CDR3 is TGCGCCAGCAGCTTGCAGTACAACACTGAAGCTTTCTTT.

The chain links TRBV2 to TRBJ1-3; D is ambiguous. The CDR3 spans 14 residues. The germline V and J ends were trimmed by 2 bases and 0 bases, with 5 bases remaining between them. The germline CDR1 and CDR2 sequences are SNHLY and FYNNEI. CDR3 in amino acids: CASSELSSGNTIYF. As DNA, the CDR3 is TGTGCCAGCAGTGAATTGTCCTCTGGAAACACCATATATTTT.

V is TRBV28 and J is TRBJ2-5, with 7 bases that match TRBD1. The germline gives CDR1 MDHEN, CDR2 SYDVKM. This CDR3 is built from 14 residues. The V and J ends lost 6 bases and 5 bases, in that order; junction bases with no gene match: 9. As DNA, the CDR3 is TGTGCCAGCAGCCCGGGACAGCTTAGGGAGACCCAGTACTTC. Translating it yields CASSPGQLRETQYF.

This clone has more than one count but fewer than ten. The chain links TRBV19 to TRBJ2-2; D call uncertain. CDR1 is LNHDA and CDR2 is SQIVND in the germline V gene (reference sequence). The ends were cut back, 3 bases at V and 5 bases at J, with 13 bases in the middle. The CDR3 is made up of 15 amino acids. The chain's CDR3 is CASSMLPQKTGELFF. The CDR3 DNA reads TGTGCCAGTAGTATGCTCCCACAGAAGACCGGGGAGCTGTTTTTT.

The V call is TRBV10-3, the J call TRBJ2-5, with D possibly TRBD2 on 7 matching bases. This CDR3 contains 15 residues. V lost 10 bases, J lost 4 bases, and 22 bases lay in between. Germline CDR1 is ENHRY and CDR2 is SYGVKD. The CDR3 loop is CATLAYAGAGETQYF. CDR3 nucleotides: TGTGCCACCCTGGCGTATGCGGGGGCGGGAGAGACCCAGTACTTC.

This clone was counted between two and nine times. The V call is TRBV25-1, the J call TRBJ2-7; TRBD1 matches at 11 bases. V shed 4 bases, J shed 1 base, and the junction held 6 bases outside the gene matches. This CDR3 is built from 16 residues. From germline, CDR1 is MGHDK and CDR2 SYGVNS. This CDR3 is CASSAGGTGGSYEQYF. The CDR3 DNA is TGTGCCAGCAGTGCAGGGGGGACAGGGGGATCCTACGAGCAGTACTTC.